This record concerns one T cell receptor beta chain sequence. Profiling relied on immunoSEQ multiplex PCR, and the TCRdb table lists in-frame clones only, not all of them. The sample carries about 130,000 clones, roughly 80% recorded once. This record comes from a study of blood T cell repertoires in COVID-19. Study-level information: Both acute and convalescent COVID-19 samples were obtained from the United States, Italy and Spain.

Sequencing was done on a sample of peripheral blood. The TCR was taken from a woman in her seventies with COVID-19, enrolled during active disease.

The CDR3 here is CASSRLTGWETQYF. DNA for the CDR3: TGTGCCAGCAGCCGACTCACAGGTTGGGAGACCCAGTACTTC. This sequence joins TRBV27 and TRBJ2-5, with a tentative D call TRBD1 (5 bases). V dropped 6 bases and J dropped 5 bases, with 16 bases sitting between them. This CDR3 has 14 residues. Germline V gene sequence: CDR1 MNHEY, CDR2 SMNVEV (reference sequence).